The subject of this entry is one T cell receptor (beta chain). Which antigen it targets is not known. No clone much larger than this one lies a single base away; base qualities are absent. Via the germline V gene, CDR1 is SGDLS and CDR2 YYNGEE. The CDR3 goes from the cysteine to the phenylalanine over 13 residues. CDR3 DNA is the only sequence kept; it has 39 bases, read in frame from the first base. The V end loses 0 bases and the J end loses 5 bases, and a stretch of 8 bases separates them. These data are taken from a study of cytomegalovirus exposure and HLA in healthy donors (dated by TCRdb to about 2017). Turning to the overall study: According to a later analysis, the 120 or so validation repertoires were produced on the same platform as the 666 repertoires of the first cohort. The study was designed to test whether signatures of past pathogen exposure could be identified by cataloging public T cell receptors. Besides the first cohort of more than 650 subjects, a separate validation cohort made up of 95 to 150 different subjects was used. To predict cytomegalovirus infection status, the study combined high-throughput TCR immunosequencing, statistical association of individual TCRs with disease status, and machine learning.

Donors formed part of the validation cohort, which comprised approximately 130 subjects and was distinct from the first cohort of 670 or so subjects. General study outcomes and caveats: In the study, 150 to 200 TCR beta chains were listed as associated with cytomegalovirus. Most TCR sequences were observed very rarely across donors, whereas some public TCRs were present in many individuals. A later analysis had no HLA typing for the validation cohort, so co-occurrence there was scored across all 110 or so repertoires. In vitro tests confirmed that a few of the cytomegalovirus-associated TCR beta chains recognize cytomegalovirus antigens. In a later analysis, TCRs clustered in the first cohort were found to also tend to co-occur in the roughly 120 validation repertoires, with 85% to 95% of cluster scores above 0. The authors suggested that the approach could potentially be generalized to other disease states and immunological phenotypes. The classifier was reported to diagnose cytomegalovirus status with high specificity and sensitivity in both the original cohort and the validation cohort.

Library prep was done by the immunoSEQ multiplex PCR assay. As for the original processing: To diagnose cytomegalovirus status from the catalog of TCR beta chain sequences, a statistical classification framework was built. TCRdb mirrors the immuneACCESS table, restricted to in-frame sequences. Some clones are absent from its copies; in checked studies, under half trace to an unresolved V gene, and the reason for the others is unknown. That table gives V, J and clone size, and the DNA gave D and trimming. The table for this sample lists approximately 190,000 clones; roughly 84% of them were counted only once. The ten largest make up over 10% of the sample.

This sequence was found in a woman in her 30s in good health and CMV-seropositive. The sequence joins TRBV9 to TRBJ1-1; the best D guess is TRBD1, with 5 bases matching. What was sequenced was PBMCs. Here is the DNA: TGTGCCAGCAGCGTAGGGGGGGAAACTGAAGCTTTCTTT. Its translation reads: CASSVGGETEAFF.